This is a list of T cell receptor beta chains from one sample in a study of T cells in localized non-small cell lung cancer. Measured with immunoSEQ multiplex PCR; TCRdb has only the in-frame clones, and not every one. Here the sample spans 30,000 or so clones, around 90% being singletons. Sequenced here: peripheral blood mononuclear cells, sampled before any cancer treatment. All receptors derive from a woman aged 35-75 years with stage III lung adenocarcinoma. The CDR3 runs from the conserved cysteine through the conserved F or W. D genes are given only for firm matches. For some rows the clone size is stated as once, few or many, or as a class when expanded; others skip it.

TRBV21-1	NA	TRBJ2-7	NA	CASNRELEQYF	TGTGCCAGCAATCGGGAGTTGGAGCAGTACTTC
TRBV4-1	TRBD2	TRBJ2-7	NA	CASSLRLAGSYEQYF	TGCGCCAGCAGCCTCCGACTAGCGGGGTCCTACGAGCAGTACTTC
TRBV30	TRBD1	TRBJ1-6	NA	CAWSVPWTGGDSPLHF	TGTGCCTGGAGTGTCCCTTGGACAGGAGGGGATTCACCCCTCCACTTT
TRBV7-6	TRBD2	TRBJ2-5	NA	CASSYQRGQETQYF	TGTGCCAGCAGCTACCAGCGGGGCCAAGAGACCCAGTACTTC
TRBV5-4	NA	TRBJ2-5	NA	CASSFRQDQETQYF	TGTGCCAGCAGCTTTAGGCAGGACCAAGAGACCCAGTACTTC
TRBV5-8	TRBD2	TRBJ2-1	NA	CASSRGTSGRYNEQFF	TGTGCCAGCAGCCGCGGGACTAGCGGGAGGTACAATGAGCAGTTCTTC
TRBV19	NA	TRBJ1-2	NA	CASSKPLEYGYTF	TGTGCCAGTAGCAAGCCTTTGGAGTATGGCTACACCTTC
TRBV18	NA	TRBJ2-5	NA	CASSPYTASQETQYF	TGTGCCAGCTCACCATATACTGCCAGCCAAGAGACCCAGTACTTC
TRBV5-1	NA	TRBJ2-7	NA	CASKGEYEQYF	TGCGCCAGCAAGGGCGAGTACGAGCAGTACTTC
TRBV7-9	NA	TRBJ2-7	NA	CASSSATGTVTYEQYF	TGTGCCAGCAGCTCGGCGACCGGGACGGTCACCTACGAGCAGTACTTC
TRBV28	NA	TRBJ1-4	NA	CASTRPGSNEKLFF	TGTGCCAGCACCCGACCGGGTTCTAATGAAAAACTGTTTTTT
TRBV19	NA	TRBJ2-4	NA	CASSISQGNLQYF	TGTGCCAGTAGTATATCGCAGGGTAACCTTCAGTACTTC
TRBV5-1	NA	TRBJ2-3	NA	CASSSSRSTDTQYF	TGCGCCAGCAGCTCTTCGAGGAGCACAGATACGCAGTATTTT
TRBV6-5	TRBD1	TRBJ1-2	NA	CASSYQGAYYGYTF	TGTGCCAGCAGTTATCAGGGGGCGTACTATGGCTACACCTTC
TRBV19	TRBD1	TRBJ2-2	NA	CASSFGTGDTGELFF	TGTGCCAGTAGTTTCGGGACAGGGGACACCGGGGAGCTGTTTTTT
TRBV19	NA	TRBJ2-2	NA	CASSIEATRPGELFF	TGTGCCAGTAGTATTGAGGCCACCCGGCCCGGGGAGCTGTTTTTT
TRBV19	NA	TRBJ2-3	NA	CASSLTQGPDTQYF	TGTGCCAGTAGCTTGACACAGGGACCAGATACGCAGTATTTT
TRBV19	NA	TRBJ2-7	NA	CATRVSYEQYF	TGTGCCACCCGAGTGAGTTACGAGCAGTACTTC
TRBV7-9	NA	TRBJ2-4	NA	CASSLAGLAKNIQYF	TGTGCCAGCAGCTTAGCCGGCCTAGCCAAAAACATTCAGTACTTC
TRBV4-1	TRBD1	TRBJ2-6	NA	CASSQDAGGRSGANVLTF	TGCGCCAGCAGCCAAGATGCAGGGGGTAGAAGTGGGGCCAACGTCCTGACTTTC
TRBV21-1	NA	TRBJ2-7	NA	CASSQRTVLEDF	TGTGCCAGCAGCCAAAGAACAGTGTTGGAGGACTTC
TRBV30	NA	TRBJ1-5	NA	CAWSIGGSNQPQHF	TGTGCCTGGAGCATCGGGGGGAGCAATCAGCCCCAGCATTTT
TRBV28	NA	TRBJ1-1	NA	CASSLMGSQDTEAFF	TGTGCCAGCAGTTTAATGGGGAGTCAGGACACTGAAGCTTTCTTT
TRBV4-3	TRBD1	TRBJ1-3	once	CASSPGTASSRNTIYF	TGCGCCAGCAGCCCCGGGACAGCCTCCTCTCGAAACACCATATATTTT
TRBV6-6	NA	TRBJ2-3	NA	CASSYPPLADTQYF	TGTGCCAGCAGTTACCCCCCCCTCGCAGATACGCAGTATTTT
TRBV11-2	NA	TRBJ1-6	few	CASSLNPRNSPLHF	TGTGCCAGCAGCCTAAACCCCCGTAATTCACCCCTCCACTTT
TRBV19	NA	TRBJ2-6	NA	CASNLWSLSGANVLTF	TGTGCCAGTAATTTGTGGTCTCTCTCTGGGGCCAACGTCCTGACTTTC
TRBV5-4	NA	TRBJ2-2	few	CASSLAAGAGGELFF	TGTGCCAGCAGCTTGGCCGCGGGGGCGGGCGGGGAGCTGTTTTTT
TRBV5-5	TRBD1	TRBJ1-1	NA	CASTEFQGALTEAFF	TGTGCCAGCACCGAATTCCAGGGGGCGCTCACTGAAGCTTTCTTT
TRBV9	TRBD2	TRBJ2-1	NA	CASSVAQTLGTSGRRGQFF	TGTGCCAGCAGCGTAGCTCAGACCCTAGGGACTAGCGGGAGAAGGGGGCAGTTCTTC
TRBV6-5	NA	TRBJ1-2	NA	CASSYFSQASYGYTF	TGTGCCAGCAGTTACTTTTCACAGGCTTCTTATGGCTACACCTTC
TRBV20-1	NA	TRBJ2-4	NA	CSASLDIQYF	TGCAGTGCTAGCCTGGACATTCAGTACTTC
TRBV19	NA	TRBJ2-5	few	CASSMATGMETQYF	TGTGCCAGTAGTATGGCAACAGGGATGGAGACCCAGTACTTC
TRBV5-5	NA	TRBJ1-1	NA	CASSYDSNTEAFF	TGTGCCAGCAGCTATGACTCGAACACTGAAGCTTTCTTT
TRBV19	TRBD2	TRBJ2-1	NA	CASRAGGWSANEQFF	TGTGCCAGCAGAGCGGGAGGGTGGTCGGCCAATGAGCAGTTCTTC
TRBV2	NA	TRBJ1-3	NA	CASSTGSSGNTIYF	TGTGCCAGCAGTACAGGGAGCTCTGGAAACACCATATATTTT
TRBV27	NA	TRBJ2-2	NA	CASSRVIRGGELFF	TGTGCCAGCAGTAGGGTAATTCGGGGCGGGGAGCTGTTTTTT
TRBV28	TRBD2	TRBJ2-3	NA	CASSFVRLAGADTQYF	TGTGCCAGCAGTTTCGTCAGGCTGGCGGGGGCAGATACGCAGTATTTT
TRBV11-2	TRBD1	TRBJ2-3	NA	CASSLERSRGQDTQYF	TGTGCCAGCAGCTTAGAACGGTCCAGGGGGCAAGATACGCAGTATTTT
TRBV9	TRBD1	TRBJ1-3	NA	CASSTGTGLSGNTIYF	TGTGCCAGCAGCACCGGGACAGGGTTATCTGGAAACACCATATATTTT
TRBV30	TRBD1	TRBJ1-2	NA	CAWSATGGPIGYTF	TGTGCCTGGAGTGCGACAGGGGGCCCCATAGGCTACACCTTC
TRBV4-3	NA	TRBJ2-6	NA	CASSQDHGTGANVLTF	TGCGCCAGCAGCCAAGATCATGGGACTGGGGCCAACGTCCTGACTTTC
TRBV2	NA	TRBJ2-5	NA	CASKLSSGPVQETQYF	TGTGCCAGCAAACTCTCCTCAGGTCCGGTACAAGAGACCCAGTACTTC
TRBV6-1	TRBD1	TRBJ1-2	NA	CASSEVRGTGLGYTF	TGTGCCAGCAGTGAAGTTAGGGGGACAGGGCTTGGCTACACCTTC
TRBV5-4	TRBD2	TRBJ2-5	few	CASSLGLASETQYF	TGTGCCAGCAGCTTGGGACTAGCTTCCGAGACCCAGTACTTC
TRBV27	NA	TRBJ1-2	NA	CASGGTPLAYTF	TGTGCCAGCGGGGGGACACCCTTGGCCTACACCTTC
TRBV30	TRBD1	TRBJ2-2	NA	CAWTSTGGPNTGELFF	TGTGCCTGGACCTCAACAGGGGGCCCGAACACCGGGGAGCTGTTTTTT
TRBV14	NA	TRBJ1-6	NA	CASSQDGRSNSPLHF	TGTGCCAGCAGCCAAGATGGGCGGTCTAATTCACCCCTCCACTTT
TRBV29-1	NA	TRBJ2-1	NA	CSVEDDLHLRSNEQFF	TGCAGCGTTGAAGACGACCTACATCTACGGTCCAATGAGCAGTTCTTC
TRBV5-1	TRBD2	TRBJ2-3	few	CASSLAPGTSGRKGDTQYF	TGCGCCAGCAGCCTCGCCCCCGGGACTAGCGGGAGGAAGGGAGATACGCAGTATTTT
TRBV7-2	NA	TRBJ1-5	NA	CASSYAGGRVNQPQHF	TGTGCCAGCAGCTACGCGGGAGGCAGAGTCAATCAGCCCCAGCATTTT
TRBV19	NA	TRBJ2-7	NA	CASSYGGYEQYF	TGTGCCAGTAGTTATGGCGGCTACGAGCAGTACTTC